Presented here are 18 T cell receptor beta chains from one specimen sequenced in a study of cytomegalovirus exposure and HLA in healthy donors. Primers for the PCR totalled 60 Vbeta and 13 Jbeta. Method: immunoSEQ multiplex PCR; TCRdb's copy keeps in-frame clones and lacks some. The sample includes 200,000 or so clones, approximately 85% of them seen just once. Specimen: PBMCs. Receptor source: a woman aged 50 to 65 in good health and CMV-seropositive.

The rearrangement links TRBV30 to TRBJ1-1; 7 bases fit TRBD1. V shed 2 bases and J 0 bases; nucleotides not matched to a gene: 3. Germline V gene sequence: CDR1 GTSNPN, CDR2 SVGIG (reference sequence). The CDR3 length is 14 residues. The CDR3 reads CAWSPQGMNTEAFF. In DNA form, the CDR3 reads TGTGCCTGGAGTCCACAGGGGATGAACACTGAAGCTTTCTTT.

The sample holds a few counts of this clone. V usage is TRBV6-1 and J usage is TRBJ1-1; D ambiguous. The CDR3 loop spans 13 amino acids. CDR1 MNHNS and CDR2 SASEGT come from the germline V gene. The V end was cut by 6 bases, the J end by 0 bases, with 8 bases between. The CDR3 region is CASRRTLNTEAFF. The DNA of the CDR3 is TGTGCCAGCAGGAGGACTTTGAACACTGAAGCTTTCTTT.

This chain joins TRBV7-2 and TRBJ1-1, with D tentatively TRBD1 (5 bases). The CDR3 has 14 amino acids. Trimming pared 0 bases from V and 1 base from J, leaving 6 bases between. From germline, CDR1 is SGHTA and CDR2 FQGNSA. The CDR3 DNA is TGTGCCAGCAGCTTAGCCGGGGGGAACACTGAAGCTTTCTTT. It specifies CASSLAGGNTEAFF. Combining the CDR3 with reference TRBV7-2 and TRBJ1-1 gives the whole variable domain GAGVSQSPSNKVTEKGKDVELRCDPISGHTALYWYRQSLGQGLEFLIYFQGNSAPDKSGLPSDRFSAERTGGSVSTLTIQRTQQEDSAVYLCASSLAGGNTEAFFGQGTRLTVV.

This chain connects TRBV6-6 to TRBJ1-1; D is perhaps TRBD1 (5 bases). The CDR3 has 15 residues. From germline, CDR1 is MNHNY and CDR2 SVGAGI (reference sequence). V shed 6 bases and J shed 5 bases, with 19 bases lying between them. The CDR3 region is CASSPDGQGRTEAFF. CDR3 bases: TGTGCCAGCAGCCCCGATGGGCAGGGCCGGACTGAAGCTTTCTTT.

The J gene is TRBJ2-3, the V gene TRBV10-2; D uncertain. V lost 4 bases, J lost 0 bases, and 14 bases lay in between. The CDR3 consists of 16 residues. Germline CDR1 and CDR2: WSHSY and SAAADI. The CDR3 DNA reads TGCGCCAGCAGTGTTCGCAGCGCCTCTAGCACAGATACGCAGTATTTT. Protein product: CASSVRSASSTDTQYF.

The V call is TRBV28, the J call TRBJ2-7, with 10 bases that match TRBD2. CDR1 and CDR2 from the germline V gene are MDHEN and SYDVKM. The length of the CDR3 is 13 residues. V dropped 6 bases and J dropped 2; count of bases not matched to a gene: 1. The CDR3 here is CASRSGGAYEQYF. For the CDR3, the DNA is TGTGCCAGCAGGAGCGGGGGGGCCTACGAGCAGTACTTC.

The sample holds one count of this clone. The rearrangement uses TRBV2 and TRBJ2-3; 11 nucleotides align to TRBD2. J was trimmed by 3 bases and V by 6 bases; bases with no gene match: 2. There are 14 residues in the CDR3. Per the germline V gene, CDR1 is SNHLY and CDR2 is FYNNEI. This CDR3 is CASRASGGTDTQYF. CDR3 DNA: TGTGCCAGCAGGGCTAGCGGGGGGACAGATACGCAGTATTTT.

The chain combines TRBV27 with TRBJ2-1, with a tentative D call TRBD1 (5 bases). The CDR3 spans 15 residues. Germline CDR1 and CDR2: MNHEY and SMNVEV (reference sequence). Trimming shortened V by 5 bases and J by 0 bases, and 11 bases separated the two germline ends. The CDR3 here is CASSVSGPSYNEQFF. CDR3 coding DNA: TGTGCCAGCAGTGTCTCAGGGCCCTCCTACAATGAGCAGTTCTTC.

J is TRBJ1-1 and V is TRBV18; unclear D gene. Germline loops: CDR1 KGHSH, CDR2 LQKENI. The CDR3 spans 13 residues. Trimming removed 3 bases at V and 2 bases at J, with 7 bases between. CDR3 sequence: CASSPRDNTEAFF. CDR3 in DNA: TGTGCCAGCTCACCTCGGGATAACACTGAAGCTTTCTTT.

This clone was observed once. The chain is built from TRBV28 and TRBJ2-5; no clear D. There are 13 residues in the CDR3. From germline, CDR1 is MDHEN and CDR2 SYDVKM. Trimming removed 0 bases from V and 3 bases from J, with 5 bases in between. The CDR3 nucleotides are TGTGCCAGCAGTTTATGGCCAGAAGAGACCCAGTACTTC. Amino acid sequence: CASSLWPEETQYF. The complete variable domain, with remaining parts taken from reference TRBV28 and TRBJ2-5, reads DVKVTQSSRYLVKRTGEKVFLECVQDMDHENMFWYRQDPGLGLRLIYFSYDVKMKEKGDIPEGYSVSREKKERFSLILESASTNQTSMYLCASSLWPEETQYFGPGTRLLVL.

This clone was counted only a few times. This chain connects TRBV28 to TRBJ2-2; D ambiguous. There are 15 residues in the CDR3. V lost 3 bases to trimming and J lost 4 bases, with 12 bases between them. Per the germline V gene, CDR1 is MDHEN and CDR2 is SYDVKM. The CDR3, as DNA: TGTGCCAGCAGTTTTCCGACAAGAACCACCGGGGAGCTGTTTTTT. This gives the protein CASSFPTRTTGELFF. Based on the CDR3 plus reference TRBV28 and TRBJ2-2, the full variable domain is DVKVTQSSRYLVKRTGEKVFLECVQDMDHENMFWYRQDPGLGLRLIYFSYDVKMKEKGDIPEGYSVSREKKERFSLILESASTNQTSMYLCASSFPTRTTGELFFGEGSRLTVL.

V and J are TRBV10-3 and TRBJ2-5; possible D gene TRBD2, 5 bases. Trimming took 2 bases from V and 1 from J, leaving 5 bases between them. CDR1 and CDR2 (germline): ENHRY, SYGVKD. The CDR3 is 13 residues long. DNA for the CDR3: TGTGCCATCAGTGAGGGACTCCAAGAGACCCAGTACTTC. This codes for CAISEGLQETQYF.

This rearrangement joins TRBV30 to TRBJ2-2; 7 bases are a match to TRBD2. The CDR3 has 13 amino acids. Germline V lookup: CDR1 GTSNPN, CDR2 SVGIG (reference sequence). V shed 3 bases, J shed 6 bases, and the junction held 4 bases outside the gene matches. The CDR3 is CAWRGGLAGELFF. The DNA for the CDR3 is TGTGCCTGGAGGGGTGGACTAGCCGGGGAGCTGTTTTTT.

In this sample, this clone turned up once. Other DNA variants within this sample encode the same CDR3. The V and J genes are TRBV5-1 and TRBJ2-5; TRBD2 is a possible D gene (5 bases). The germline V gene has CDR1 SGHRS and CDR2 YFSETQ. The length of the CDR3 is 13 residues. The V end was cut by 0 bases, the J end by 5 bases, with 8 bases between. The CDR3, as DNA: TGCGCCAGCAGCTTGGGAGGAGGTGAGACCCAGTACTTC. The encoded protein is CASSLGGGETQYF.

CDR3 bases: TGTGCCAGTAGTAGGTCGGACAGGGCGGGATATGGCTACACCTTC. Its protein is CASSRSDRAGYGYTF. The chain employs TRBV19 and TRBJ1-2; 8 nucleotides line up with TRBD1. The trim removed 4 bases at V and 5 bases at J, leaving 9 bases unmatched. This CDR3 spans 15 amino acids. Germline CDR1 LNHDA, CDR2 SQIVND (reference sequence).

J is TRBJ2-7 and V is TRBV7-9, with 12 bases aligning to TRBD2. V lost 4 bases to trimming and J lost 7 bases; unmatched junction nucleotides: 2. CDR1 and CDR2 (germline): SEHNR, FQNEAQ (reference sequence). This CDR3 has 13 residues. The DNA of the CDR3 is TGTGCCAGCAGCTCTAGCGGGAGGGATGAGCAGTACTTC. Translated: CASSSSGRDEQYF.

The rearrangement joins TRBV19 to TRBJ2-3; TRBD2 aligns across 15 bases. Germline CDR1 LNHDA, CDR2 SQIVND (reference sequence). The CDR3 loop spans 16 amino acids. V trimming: 5 bases; J trimming: 6 bases; junction bases outside the gene matches: 6. The CDR3 coding sequence is TGTGCCAGTAGTCCCCGGGGACTAGCGGGAGGCGATACGCAGTATTTT. Protein product: CASSPRGLAGGDTQYF. Full variable domain (rest looked up from reference TRBV19 and TRBJ2-3): DGGITQSPKYLFRKEGQNVTLSCEQNLNHDAMYWYRQDPGQGLRLIYYSQIVNDFQKGDIAEGYSVSREKKESFPLTVTSAQKNPTAFYLCASSPRGLAGGDTQYFGPGTRLTVL.

The chain carries TRBV18 and TRBJ2-3; a weak D match, TRBD1 (5 bases). CDR1 and CDR2 from the germline V gene are KGHSH and LQKENI. Deletions cut 3 bases from V and 9 bases from J, with 7 bases between. The length of the CDR3 is 11 residues. The CDR3 DNA reads as TGTGCCAGCTCACCCTCAGGGACGCAGTATTTT. Translating it yields CASSPSGTQYF.